This T cell receptor beta chain was profiled in a study of vaccination and CD4 T cells after COVID-19. V was trimmed by 3 bases and J by 3 bases, leaving 9 bases between them. The CDR3 has 15 residues. CDR1 and CDR2 from the germline V gene are SGHVS and FNYEAQ. In the case of this clonotype: The antigen is undetermined.

The Oncomine TCR Beta short-read assay sequenced DNA from cultured CD4+ T cells. TCRdb reanalysed the PCR reads using MiXCR and keeps one entry per CDR3 protein. The sample includes about 17,000 distinct CDR3 sequences, about 61% of them seen just once. Treatment described: 10-day PBMC culture with coronavirus spike peptide pools or control peptides (ViraFEST assay). V and J are TRBV7-6 and TRBJ1-6; possible D gene TRBD1, 5 bases. Sequencing was carried out using CD4+ T cells from blood, cultured in vitro. The TCR was taken from a human donor who had recovered from COVID-19. In DNA form, the CDR3 reads TGTGCCAGCAGCTTGGGGGGACTCTATAATTCACCCCTCCACTTT. Its translation is CASSLGGLYNSPLHF.